These 4 T cell receptor beta chains came from one sample sequenced in a study of blood T cell repertoires in COVID-19. Generated by immunoSEQ multiplex PCR, the TCRdb table keeps only in-frame clones and is missing some. The data show a few hundred thousand clones, roughly 85% seen once. Sequences were obtained from peripheral blood. These TCRs come from a woman under 30 with acute or convalescent COVID-19.

The V and J genes are TRBV5-1 and TRBJ2-7, with 10 bases aligning to TRBD1. The junction had 13 bases not matched to a gene; V was cut back by 4 bases and J by 3 bases. The germline V gene has CDR1 SGHRS and CDR2 YFSETQ. This CDR3 is built from 17 residues. The CDR3: CASSVGRRDRGYYEQYF. The CDR3 DNA reads TGCGCCAGCAGCGTAGGACGCCGGGACAGGGGTTACTACGAGCAGTACTTC. Full variable domain (remainder filled in from reference TRBV5-1 and TRBJ2-7): KAGVTQTPRYLIKTRGQQVTLSCSPISGHRSVSWYQQTPGQGLQFLFEYFSETQRNKGNFPGRFSGRQFSNSRSEMNVSTLELGDSALYLCASSVGRRDRGYYEQYFGPGTRLTVT.

This chain joins TRBV28 and TRBJ2-7; 11 bases fit TRBD1. Germline lookup yields CDR1 MDHEN and CDR2 SYDVKM. CDR3 length equals 16 residues. Losses at the gene ends were 1 base for V and 5 bases for J; bases not matched to a gene: 7. The CDR3 reads CASSLSGQGAAHEQYF. CDR3 DNA sequence: TGTGCCAGCAGTTTATCCGGACAGGGGGCGGCCCACGAGCAGTACTTC.

The rearrangement joins TRBV7-2 to TRBJ2-1, with TRBD1 matching over 8 bases. Germline CDR1 is SGHTA and CDR2 is FQGNSA. The CDR3 sequence is 17 residues long. V lost 5 bases to trimming and J lost 5 bases; unmatched junction nucleotides: 14. The CDR3 DNA is TGTGCCAGCAGCAGGACAGGGACCCAACCCGTAAACAATGAGCAGTTCTTC. Its protein product is CASSRTGTQPVNNEQFF.

The chain recombines TRBV5-1 with TRBJ1-2, with 8 nucleotides matching TRBD1. Looked up from germline, CDR1 is SGHRS and CDR2 is YFSETQ. The CDR3 spans 17 residues. V lost 4 bases to trimming and J lost 1 base; unmatched junction nucleotides: 12. The DNA of the CDR3 is TGCGCCAGCAGCGGTGGGGGACAGGTTTTGGGTAACTATGGCTACACCTTC. Its protein product is CASSGGGQVLGNYGYTF.